This TCR beta chain was obtained from a study of identifying expanded T cells in peripheral blood. Data came from immunoSEQ multiplex PCR; TCRdb stores just in-frame clones and leaves some out. The data hold tens of thousands of clones, with 70% to 90% observed a single time. Study findings and constraints: Clone count variance between roughly 2-week samples rose with total template count.

The CDR3 totals 15 residues. The V gene's germline CDR1 is SEHNR and CDR2 FQNEAQ (reference sequence). V was pared by 2 bases and J by 0 bases, with 9 bases between. In regard to this clone: Its antigen is not identified.

The chain couples TRBV7-9 to TRBJ2-3, with D unclear. The clonotype comes from a person aged 18 to 75 in good health. The sequenced sample was blood. CDR3 in amino acids: CASSLYRTSTDTQYF. The CDR3 nucleotides are TGTGCCAGCAGCTTATATCGCACTAGCACAGATACGCAGTATTTT.